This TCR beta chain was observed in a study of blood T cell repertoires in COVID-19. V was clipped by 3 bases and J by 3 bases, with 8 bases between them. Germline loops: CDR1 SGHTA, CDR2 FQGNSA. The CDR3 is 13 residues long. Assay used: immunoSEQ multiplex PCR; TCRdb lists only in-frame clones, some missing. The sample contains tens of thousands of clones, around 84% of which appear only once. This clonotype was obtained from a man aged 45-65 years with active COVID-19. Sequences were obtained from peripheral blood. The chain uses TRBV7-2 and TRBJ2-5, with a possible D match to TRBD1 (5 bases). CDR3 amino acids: CASSFGREETQYF. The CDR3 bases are TGTGCCAGCAGCTTTGGCAGGGAAGAGACCCAGTACTTC.